Shown below are 21 T cell receptor beta chains from a single sample sequenced in a study of cytomegalovirus exposure and HLA in healthy donors (dated 2017 in TCRdb). The library relied on the immunoSEQ multiplex PCR assay. The multiplex PCR relied on a mix of 60 forward primers for TCR Vbeta segments and 13 reverse primers for TCR Jbeta segments. Entries here come from immuneACCESS through TCRdb and include only in-frame sequences with V and J called. Some clones fail to appear in such tables; in the studies checked, an unresolved V gene covers under half of the shortfall, and the cause of the remainder is unknown. The table for this sample lists tens of thousands of clones; 75% of them were counted only once. The ten largest clones take up 2% to 2.5% of the sample. Sequencing was performed on PBMCs. The receptors originated from a middle-aged man in good health and CMV-seronegative.

V usage is TRBV4-1 and J usage is TRBJ2-3, with D maybe TRBD1 (6 bases). Germline CDR1 is MGHRA and CDR2 is YSYEKL. Between the trimmed V and J ends, which lost 0 bases and 5 bases, there was a span of 12 bases. The CDR3 has 15 amino acids. CDR3 nucleotide sequence: TGCGCCAGCAGCCAAGATGTGGGGGCCGGAGATACGCAGTATTTT. It is translated as CASSQDVGAGDTQYF.

This chain joins TRBV28 and TRBJ1-2; no reliable D call. The CDR3 runs to 13 residues. Trimming took off 8 bases at V and 4 bases at J, with 14 bases between the two ends. Per germline, CDR1 MDHEN and CDR2 SYDVKM. CDR3 sequence: CASSAEVAYGYTF. CDR3 bases: TGTGCCAGCTCTGCAGAAGTAGCCTATGGCTACACCTTC.

The rearrangement links TRBV6-5 to TRBJ2-7; the match to TRBD1 covers 10 bases. This CDR3 is built from 15 residues. Germline V CDR1 and CDR2: MNHEY, SVGAGI. J lost 2 bases, V lost 6 bases, and 7 bases had no gene match. CDR3 nucleotides: TGTGCCAGCAGCAGGGGACAGGGGTCTCCCTACGAGCAGTACTTC. This gives the protein CASSRGQGSPYEQYF.

In its sample, this clone was seen a few times. The CDR3 protein is CASSRRGNTEAFF. Written as DNA, the CDR3 is TGTGCCAGCAGCCGGAGGGGGAACACTGAAGCTTTCTTT. The chain joins TRBV27 to TRBJ1-1; maybe TRBD1 (5 bases). Germline CDR1 and CDR2: MNHEY and SMNVEV (reference sequence). The CDR3 is made up of 13 amino acids. Trimming removed 6 bases from V and 1 base from J, with 9 bases in between.

J is TRBJ1-5 and V is TRBV6-1; 7 bases map to TRBD1. The germline V gene has CDR1 MNHNS and CDR2 SASEGT. Trimming cost V 6 bases and J 1 base; bases outside gene matches: 6. This CDR3 contains 15 residues. The CDR3 bases are TGTGCCAGCAGAGTACAGGGGACAAGCAATCAGCCCCAGCATTTT. It encodes CASRVQGTSNQPQHF.

The CDR3: CAWSGQGFTDTQYF. The CDR3 nucleotides read TGTGCCTGGAGTGGGCAGGGATTTACAGATACGCAGTATTTT. This chain connects TRBV30 to TRBJ2-3; D might be TRBD1 (5 bases). The CDR3 is 14 amino acids. CDR1 and CDR2 from the germline V gene are GTSNPN and SVGIG (reference sequence). Trimming cost V 1 base and J 3 bases, with 11 bases left between them. The full variable domain, completed using reference TRBV30 and TRBJ2-3, is SQTIHQWPATLVQPVGSPLSLECTVEGTSNPNLYWYRQAAGRGLQLLFYSVGIGQISSEVPQNLSASRPQDRQFILSSKKLLLSDSGFYLCAWSGQGFTDTQYFGPGTRLTVL.

The chain employs TRBV10-3 and TRBJ2-1; perhaps TRBD1 as D (7 bases). This CDR3 is 14 amino acids long. Germline values: CDR1 ENHRY, CDR2 SYGVKD. The V end was cut by 6 bases, the J end by 4 bases, with 13 bases between. The CDR3 DNA follows: TGTGCCATCAGCCCCAGGGGGACTTACAATGAGCAGTTCTTC. Translated, it gives CAISPRGTYNEQFF.

The sample holds one count of this clone. The CDR3 spells CASSLGQGKYF. The CDR3 coding sequence is TGTGCCAGCAGCTTGGGTCAGGGGAAGTACTTC. This chain uses TRBV7-9 with TRBJ2-7; D might be TRBD1 (6 bases). The germline CDR1 and CDR2 sequences are SEHNR and FQNEAQ (reference sequence). Trimming left V 3 bases short and J 11 bases short, with 11 bases between. The CDR3 has 11 residues.

This clone was counted a single time. This chain links TRBV10-2 with TRBJ2-7; TRBD2 matches 8 bases. CDR1 is WSHSY and CDR2 is SAAADI in the germline V gene. This CDR3 region has 15 residues. Germline trimming cut 8 bases from V and 7 bases from J; bases unmatched to any gene: 16. The CDR3 reads CASFGSGVSSREQYF. The CDR3 DNA follows: TGCGCCAGCTTTGGTAGCGGGGTCTCTTCTCGGGAGCAGTACTTC.

The rearrangement joins TRBV4-1 to TRBJ2-3; tentative D call: TRBD2 (6 bases). V shed 4 bases and J shed 0 bases, with 11 bases lying between them. Germline CDR1 reads MGHRA; CDR2 reads YSYEKL. CDR3 length equals 15 residues. The CDR3 DNA reads as TGCGCCAGCAGCCTACGGGACTGGAGCACAGATACGCAGTATTTT. Residues: CASSLRDWSTDTQYF.

This clone was observed a single time. J is TRBJ2-7 and V is TRBV10-3; TRBD1 might be the D (6 bases). V dropped 6 bases and J dropped 2 bases, with 14 bases sitting between them. CDR1 is ENHRY and CDR2 is SYGVKD in the germline V gene. The CDR3 loop spans 14 amino acids. As DNA, the CDR3 is TGTGCCATCAGAAAGGACAGAGGGACCTACGAGCAGTACTTC. Its protein product is CAIRKDRGTYEQYF.

J is TRBJ2-5 and V is TRBV27; D perhaps matches TRBD2 (5 bases). Trimming took off 10 bases at V and 0 bases at J, with 18 bases between the two ends. This CDR3 is built from 15 residues. The germline V gene encodes CDR1 MNHEY and CDR2 SMNVEV (reference sequence). CDR3: CATIPEDMNQETQYF. Here the CDR3 DNA reads TGTGCCACCATTCCGGAGGATATGAACCAAGAGACCCAGTACTTC.

The chain employs TRBV5-6 and TRBJ2-2; the D gene is possibly TRBD1 (5 bases). Looked up from germline, CDR1 is SGHDT and CDR2 is YYEEEE. The ends were cut back, 6 bases at V and 4 bases at J, with 19 bases in the middle. This CDR3 is built from 16 residues. CDR3 protein: CASTPWATVTTGELFF. The CDR3, as DNA: TGTGCCAGCACCCCGTGGGCGACAGTTACCACCGGGGAGCTGTTTTTT.

This clone was seen just once. DNA of the CDR3: TGTGCCAGCAGCGGACAGTCCCGCCTCTATGGCTACACCTTC. It translates to CASSGQSRLYGYTF. The rearrangement uses TRBV28 and TRBJ1-2; maybe TRBD1 (6 bases). V dropped 6 bases and J dropped 4 bases, with 15 bases sitting between them. From germline, CDR1 is MDHEN and CDR2 SYDVKM. This CDR3 has 14 amino acids.

The chain joins TRBV5-6 to TRBJ1-6; 9 positions agree with TRBD1. The CDR3 is 16 residues long. Germline V lookup: CDR1 SGHDT, CDR2 YYEEEE. Germline trimming cut 4 bases from V and 5 bases from J; bases unmatched to any gene: 7. CDR3 region: CASSLDDRGNNSPLHF. In nucleotides, the CDR3 is TGTGCCAGCAGCCTCGACGACAGGGGGAATAATTCACCCCTCCACTTT.

The table lists this clone with a few counts. The CDR3 nucleotides read TGTGCCAGCCTCAAGGGACAGATGAACACTGAAGCTTTCTTT. Protein: CASLKGQMNTEAFF. This rearrangement joins TRBV6-5 to TRBJ1-1; TRBD1 matches at 7 bases. This CDR3 spans 14 amino acids. In germline, CDR1 is MNHEY, CDR2 SVGAGI. Trimming at V came to 8 bases and at J to 0 bases, leaving 6 bases not matched to a gene.

The chain recombines TRBV28 with TRBJ1-4; D remains unclear. Per germline, CDR1 MDHEN and CDR2 SYDVKM. The CDR3 length is 10 residues. Trimming shortened V by 8 bases and J by 6 bases, and 4 bases separated the two germline ends. CDR3 in DNA: TGTGCCAGCCGTGATGAAAAACTGTTTTTT. As protein: CASRDEKLFF.

In nucleotides, the CDR3 is TGCAGCGTTGTCCTAGCGGGGGCCATAAGGGATACGCAGTATTTT. It specifies CSVVLAGAIRDTQYF. This chain uses TRBV29-1 with TRBJ2-3; TRBD2 agrees at 10 bases. Losses at the gene ends were 4 bases for V and 6 bases for J; bases not matched to a gene: 10. Germline V gene lookup returns CDR1 SQVTM and CDR2 ANQGSEA. This CDR3 contains 15 residues.

The chain links TRBV10-3 to TRBJ1-1, with 9 bases identical to TRBD1. V shed 7 bases and J 3 bases; nucleotides not matched to a gene: 6. Germline CDR1 and CDR2: ENHRY and SYGVKD. The CDR3 has 14 amino acids. The CDR3 sequence: CAITPGQGDTEAFF. The CDR3 DNA follows: TGTGCCATCACCCCGGGACAGGGAGACACTGAAGCTTTCTTT.

This chain links TRBV29-1 with TRBJ2-7; the D gene is possibly TRBD1 (6 bases). V was pared by 4 bases and J by 3 bases, with 7 bases between. This CDR3 is 11 amino acids long. In germline, CDR1 is SQVTM, CDR2 ANQGSEA. CDR3 DNA: TGCAGCGTTGGACAGGTCTACGAGCAGTACTTC. This gives the protein CSVGQVYEQYF.

The V gene is TRBV30, the J gene TRBJ1-4; maybe TRBD1 (5 bases). CDR1 and CDR2 from the germline V gene are GTSNPN and SVGIG (reference sequence). The CDR3 spans 15 residues. Trimming pared 0 bases from V and 5 bases from J, leaving 13 bases between. The CDR3 here is CAWSVIVGPNEKLFF. In DNA, the CDR3 is TGTGCCTGGAGTGTAATTGTGGGGCCCAATGAAAAACTGTTTTTT.